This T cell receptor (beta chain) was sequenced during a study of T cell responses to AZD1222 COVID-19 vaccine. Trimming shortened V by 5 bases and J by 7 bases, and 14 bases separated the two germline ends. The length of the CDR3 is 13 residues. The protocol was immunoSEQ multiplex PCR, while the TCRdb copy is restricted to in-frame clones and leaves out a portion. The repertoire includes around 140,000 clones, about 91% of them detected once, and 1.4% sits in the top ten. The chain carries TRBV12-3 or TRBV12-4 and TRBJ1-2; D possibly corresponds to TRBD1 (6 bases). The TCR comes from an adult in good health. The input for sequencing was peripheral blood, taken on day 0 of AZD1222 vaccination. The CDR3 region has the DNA TGTGCCAGCAGTAACAGGGAATTGGGTGGCTACACCTTC. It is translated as CASSNRELGGYTF.